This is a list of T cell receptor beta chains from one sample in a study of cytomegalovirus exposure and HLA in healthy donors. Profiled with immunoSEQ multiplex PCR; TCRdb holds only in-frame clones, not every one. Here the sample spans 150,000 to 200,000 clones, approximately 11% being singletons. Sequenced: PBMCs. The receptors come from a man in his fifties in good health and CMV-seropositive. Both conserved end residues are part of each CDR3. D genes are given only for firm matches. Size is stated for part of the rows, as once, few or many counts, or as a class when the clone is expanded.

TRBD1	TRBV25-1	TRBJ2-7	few	CASSEWSGGNEQYF	TGTGCCAGCAGTGAATGGTCAGGGGGCAACGAGCAGTACTTC
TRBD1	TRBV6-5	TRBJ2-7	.	CASSFRDRAREQYF	TGTGCCAGCAGTTTCCGGGACAGGGCTCGGGAGCAGTACTTC
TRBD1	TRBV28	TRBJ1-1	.	CASTLTGANTEAFF	TGTGCCAGCACCTTGACAGGGGCGAACACTGAAGCTTTCTTT
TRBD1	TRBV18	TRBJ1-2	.	CASSPRTGQYGYTF	TGTGCCAGCTCACCGAGGACAGGGCAGTATGGCTACACCTTC
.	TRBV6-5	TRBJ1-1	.	CASSPGVPNTEAFF	TGTGCCAGCAGTCCAGGGGTCCCGAACACTGAAGCTTTCTTT
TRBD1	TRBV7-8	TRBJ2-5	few	CASSSGTGSLETQYF	TGTGCCAGCAGCTCCGGGACAGGGTCGTTGGAGACCCAGTACTTC
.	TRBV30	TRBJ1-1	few	CAWSETANTEAFF	TGTGCCTGGAGTGAAACAGCGAACACTGAAGCTTTCTTT
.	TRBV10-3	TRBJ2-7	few	CAISEGANEQYF	TGTGCCATCAGTGAGGGAGCGAACGAGCAGTACTTC
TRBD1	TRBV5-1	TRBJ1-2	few	CASSFTGASYTF	TGCGCCAGCAGCTTCACAGGGGCCAGCTACACCTTC
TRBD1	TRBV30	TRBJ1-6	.	CAWSIGGNSPLHF	TGTGCCTGGAGTATAGGGGGCAATTCACCCCTCCACTTT
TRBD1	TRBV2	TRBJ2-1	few	CASKDRVISLNEQFF	TGTGCCAGCAAAGACAGGGTAATCTCCCTCAATGAGCAGTTCTTC
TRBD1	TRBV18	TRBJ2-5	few	CASSPDRGAGYGTQYF	TGTGCCAGCTCACCCGACAGGGGAGCGGGTTACGGGACCCAGTACTTC
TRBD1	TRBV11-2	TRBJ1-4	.	CASSQEGYRGLFF	TGTGCCAGCAGCCAAGAGGGGTACAGGGGCCTGTTTTTT
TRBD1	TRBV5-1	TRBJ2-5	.	CASSGDSKETQYF	TGCGCCAGCAGCGGGGACAGTAAAGAGACCCAGTACTTC
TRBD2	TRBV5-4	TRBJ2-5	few	CASSPGLAGGGQYF	TGTGCCAGCAGCCCGGGACTAGCGGGGGGGGGCCAGTACTTC
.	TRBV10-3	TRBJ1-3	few	CAISPGDSGNTIYF	TGTGCCATCAGCCCAGGGGACTCTGGAAACACCATATATTTT
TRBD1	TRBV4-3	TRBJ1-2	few	CASSQAQGNGYTF	TGCGCCAGCAGCCAAGCACAGGGGAATGGCTACACCTTC
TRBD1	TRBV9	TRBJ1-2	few	CASSGTGLGYGYTF	TGTGCCAGCAGCGGGACAGGGTTGGGCTATGGCTACACCTTC
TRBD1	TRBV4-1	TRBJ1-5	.	CASSRRLQGEQPQHF	TGCGCCAGCAGCCGAAGGCTACAGGGGGAGCAGCCCCAGCATTTT
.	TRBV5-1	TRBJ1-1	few	CASSFSLNTEAFF	TGCGCCAGCAGCTTCTCCCTGAACACTGAAGCTTTCTTT